This T cell receptor beta chain was sequenced for a study of response to subunit inactivated influenza vaccine. Remarks on this clonotype: What it binds is not known.

Whole-study findings and limits: New T cells are recruited in small numbers by each seasonal influenza vaccination, according to the authors' suggestion.

The CDR3 has 15 amino acids. Trimming took off 0 bases at V and 2 bases at J, with 9 bases between the two ends. Germline-derived CDR1 and CDR2 are SGDLS and YYNGEE. Using its own MiXCR run on the RT-PCR reads, TCRdb lists one record per CDR3 protein. The data show more than 450,000 distinct CDR3 sequences, less than 8% seen once. The input for sequencing was PBMCs from blood, taken roughly 24 months after vaccination. V usage is TRBV9 and J usage is TRBJ2-1, with a tentative D call TRBD2 (5 bases). The source is a man aged 50-75 years who received an inactivated influenza vaccine. Here the CDR3 DNA reads TGTGCCAGCAGCGTAGGGTCGGGGACCTACAATGAGCAGTTCTTC. Protein product: CASSVGSGTYNEQFF.